This T cell receptor beta chain was identified in a study of cytotoxic CD8 clonotypes in ibrutinib-treated CLL (dated by TCRdb to the early 2020s). Background for the entire study: The cohort included roughly 15 treatment-naive and around 10 relapsed/refractory patients; around 17 were IGHV unmutated. Responses were partial in approximately 24 patients and complete in 2; after median 68 months follow-up, about 14 stayed in remission and roughly twelve progressed. Response samples were obtained after a median of about 13 months of treatment, with a range of roughly 6 to 40 months. On average, each sample had some 260,000 productive templates and under 95,000 productive rearrangements. Of the roughly 90 people in the trial, approximately 28 had longitudinal samples available. Cryopreserved peripheral blood mononuclear cells were collected at three points: before therapy, at response, and at either sustained remission or disease progression. Beyond this particular receptor, the publication reports: Clonality increased at ibrutinib response, stayed stable in sustained remission, and fell back toward baseline at progression. Public clonotypes were rare and either contracted or stayed stable during treatment, and the rise in clonality at ibrutinib response reflected the expansion of private clonotypes. At baseline, clonality was higher than in age-matched healthy donors and showed a strong correlation with circulating CD8+ T-cell counts. Sampling times were not matched between patients in sustained remission and patients whose disease was progressing, and lymph node repertoires were not examined.

On a MiSeq, deep resolution sequencing aimed for a depth between 1 in 1 million and 1 in 200,000 T cells, with each clonotype covered approximately 10x on average. The immunoSEQ hsTCRB Kit was used to generate the TCR beta libraries. The authors' pipeline ran thus. Data were analyzed with ImmunoSEQ Data Assistant and ImmunoSEQ Analyzer, with V, D and J genes assigned per IMGT definitions. Clonality, which ranges from 0 to 1, was calculated by subtracting the normalized Shannon entropy of productive rearrangement frequencies from one. Only overrepresented clonotypes making up at least 0.05% of each patient's repertoire were included in the public clonotype analysis. Some twelve repertoires from age-matched healthy donors, obtained from immuneACCESS, served as clonality controls. TCRdb provides this immuneACCESS table in a form limited to in-frame rearrangements. Some clones are lacking; in checked studies, under half of them reflect an unresolved V gene, and why the rest are absent is not known. Clonal size and the V and J genes are those of that table, whereas D and trimming came from the DNA. Recorded for this sample are around 310,000 clones; 70% to 80% of them occurred a single time. Jointly, the top ten make up approximately 7% of the sample.

Details on this clone: What this receptor recognizes is not known. Base quality data are lacking; no much larger clone is found one base away.

Reading from cysteine to phenylalanine, the CDR3 counts 14 amino acids. CDR3 DNA only is kept here, 42 bases in frame from base 1. The germline V end is reduced by 2 bases and the J end by 6 bases; junction bases left unmatched: 4. CDR1 and CDR2, looked up from the germline V gene (reference sequence), are MNHEY and SMNVEV. For TCR beta library preparation, about 2 micrograms of genomic DNA was extracted from cryopreserved PBMCs. Longitudinal blood samples from CLL patients on ibrutinib monotherapy underwent high-throughput TCR beta sequencing. Patients were enrolled in a phase 2 open-label single-center ibrutinib monotherapy trial.

The V gene is TRBV27 and the J gene is TRBJ1-5; 7 central bases correspond to TRBD1. The sample in question was PBMCs, obtained before ibrutinib treatment. This receptor was obtained from a human donor with chronic lymphocytic leukemia. The CDR3 loop reads CASSLRGGGQPQHF. The sequenced DNA is TGTGCCAGCAGTTTACGAGGGGGCGGTCAGCCCCAGCATTTT.